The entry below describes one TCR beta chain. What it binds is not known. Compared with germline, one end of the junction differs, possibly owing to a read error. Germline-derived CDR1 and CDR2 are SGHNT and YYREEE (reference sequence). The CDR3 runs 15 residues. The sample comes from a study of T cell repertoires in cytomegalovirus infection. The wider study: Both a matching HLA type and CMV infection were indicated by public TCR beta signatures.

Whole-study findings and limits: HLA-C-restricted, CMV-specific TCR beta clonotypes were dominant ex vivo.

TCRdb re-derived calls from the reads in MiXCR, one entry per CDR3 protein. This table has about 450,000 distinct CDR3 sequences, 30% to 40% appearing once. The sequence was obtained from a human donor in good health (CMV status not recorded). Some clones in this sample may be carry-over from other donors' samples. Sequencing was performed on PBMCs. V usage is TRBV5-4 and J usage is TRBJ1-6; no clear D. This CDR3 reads CASSLAGYSNSPLHF. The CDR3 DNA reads TGTGCCAGCAGCTTGGCGGGGTACAGCAATTCCCCCCTCCACTTT.